This T cell receptor (beta chain) was found in a study of shared clonotypes between healthy human individuals. At the level of the study: Per-donor plates numbered three CD4 naive, three CD4 memory, two CD8 naive and one CD8 memory.

Here immunoSEQ multiplex PCR was the method, and the copy in TCRdb shows in-frame clones only, minus some. The table includes roughly 2,500,000 clones, 80% to 95% detected once. The CDR3 is 12 amino acids. Trimming pared 1 base from V and 7 bases from J, leaving 8 bases between. The germline gives CDR1 MDHEN, CDR2 SYDVKM. Comments on this clone: Its matching antigen is unknown.

Study-wide results and caveats: Clonotype sharing across donors was expected to vary with sequencing depth.

V is TRBV28 and J is TRBJ2-7; no reliable D call. This TCR was recovered from a man aged 18 to 29 in good health. Some clones in this sample may be carry-over from other donors' samples. Sequencing input: naive CD4+ T cells from PBMCs. Subset denoted: CD45RA+ positively selected. The CDR3 here is CASSLSALEQYF. The DNA for the CDR3 is TGTGCCAGCAGTTTATCAGCTTTGGAGCAGTACTTC.